This TCR beta chain was documented in a study of patients and donors after allogeneic stem cell transplantation. TCRdb itself ran the RT-PCR reads through MiXCR, one entry per CDR3 protein. The sample includes fewer than 200,000 distinct CDR3 sequences, 30% of them seen just once. The sequencing input was blood, either unsorted or a sorted T cell fraction (not recorded which). The sequence was collected from a human donor who was either an allogeneic HSCT recipient or a stem cell or donor lymphocyte infusion donor (not recorded which). It is not recorded whose cells these are; they may come from a transplant donor.

The CDR3 loop reads CASSLWAPRTSGSYEQYF. The CDR3 DNA reads as TGTGCCAGCAGTTTATGGGCCCCCCGGACTAGCGGTTCCTACGAGCAGTACTTC. J is TRBJ2-7 and V is TRBV28, with 10 bases matching TRBD2. V shed 0 bases and J 1 base; nucleotides not matched to a gene: 9. CDR1 MDHEN and CDR2 SYDVKM come from the germline V gene. The CDR3 is made up of 18 amino acids.